This T cell receptor (beta chain) is drawn from a study of cytomegalovirus exposure and HLA in healthy donors. Study-wide points: As confirmed in vitro, a few CMV-associated chains were specific for CMV antigens.

A note on this clone: Its antigen is unidentified.

The assay was immunoSEQ multiplex PCR, and TCRdb's table has in-frame clones only and misses some. The sample consists of over 85,000 clones, roughly 92% of them appearing once. The clonotype was recovered from a woman in her twenties or thirties in good health and CMV-seropositive. Sequenced input: PBMCs.

The CDR3 region has the DNA TGTGCCAGCAGCTTAGGCGGCAGGGGGTTCAGATCCGGGGAGCTGTTTTTT. Protein product: CASSLGGRGFRSGELFF. The chain links TRBV11-2 to TRBJ2-2, with 7 bases identical to TRBD1. The V gene's germline CDR1 is SGHAT and CDR2 FQNNGV. The junction had 11 bases not matched to a gene; V was cut back by 1 base and J by 6 bases. This CDR3 is 17 amino acids long.